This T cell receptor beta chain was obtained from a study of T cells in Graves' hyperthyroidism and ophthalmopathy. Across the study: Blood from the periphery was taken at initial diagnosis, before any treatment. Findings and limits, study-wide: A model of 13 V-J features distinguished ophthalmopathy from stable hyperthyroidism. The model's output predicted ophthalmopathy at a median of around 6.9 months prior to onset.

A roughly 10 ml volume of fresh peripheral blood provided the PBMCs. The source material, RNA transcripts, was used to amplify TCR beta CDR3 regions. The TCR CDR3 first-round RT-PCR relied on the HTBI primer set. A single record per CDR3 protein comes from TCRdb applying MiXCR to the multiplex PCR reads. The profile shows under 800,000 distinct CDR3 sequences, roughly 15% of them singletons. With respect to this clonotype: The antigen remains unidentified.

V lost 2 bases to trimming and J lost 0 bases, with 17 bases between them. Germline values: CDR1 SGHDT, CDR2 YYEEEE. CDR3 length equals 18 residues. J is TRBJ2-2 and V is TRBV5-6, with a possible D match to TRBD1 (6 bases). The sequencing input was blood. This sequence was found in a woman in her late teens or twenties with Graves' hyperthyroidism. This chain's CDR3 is CASSFMGHKIANTGELFF. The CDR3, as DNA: TGTGCCAGCAGCTTTATGGGACACAAGATCGCGAACACCGGGGAGCTGTTTTTT. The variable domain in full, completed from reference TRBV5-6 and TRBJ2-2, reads DAGVTQSPTHLIKTRGQQVTLRCSPKSGHDTVSWYQQALGQGPQFIFQYYEEEERQRGNFPDRFSGHQFPNYSSELNVNALLLGDSALYLCASSFMGHKIANTGELFFGEGSRLTVL.